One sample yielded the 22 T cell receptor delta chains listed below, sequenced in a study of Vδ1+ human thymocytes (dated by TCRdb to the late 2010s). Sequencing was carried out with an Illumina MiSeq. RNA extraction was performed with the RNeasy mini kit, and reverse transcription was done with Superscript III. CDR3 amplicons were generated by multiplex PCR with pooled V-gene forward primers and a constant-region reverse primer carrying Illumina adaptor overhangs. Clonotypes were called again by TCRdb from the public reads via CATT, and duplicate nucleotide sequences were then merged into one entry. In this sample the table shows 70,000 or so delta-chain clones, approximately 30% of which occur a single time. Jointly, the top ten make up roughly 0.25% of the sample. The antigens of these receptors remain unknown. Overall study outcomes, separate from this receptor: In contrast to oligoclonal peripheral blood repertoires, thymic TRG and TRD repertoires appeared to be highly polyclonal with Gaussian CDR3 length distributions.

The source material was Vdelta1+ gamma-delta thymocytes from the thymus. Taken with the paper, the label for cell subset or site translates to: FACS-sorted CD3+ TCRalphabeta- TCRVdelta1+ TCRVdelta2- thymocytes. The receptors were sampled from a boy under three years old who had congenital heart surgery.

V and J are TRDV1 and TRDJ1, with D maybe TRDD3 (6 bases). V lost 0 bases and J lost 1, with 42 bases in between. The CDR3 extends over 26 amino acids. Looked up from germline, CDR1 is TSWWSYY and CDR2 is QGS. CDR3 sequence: CALGELSALPSTRAGVYRLFTDKLIF. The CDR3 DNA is TGTGCTCTTGGGGAACTCAGCGCCTTGCCCTCCACGCGTGCTGGGGTATACCGACTTTTCACCGATAAACTCATCTTT.

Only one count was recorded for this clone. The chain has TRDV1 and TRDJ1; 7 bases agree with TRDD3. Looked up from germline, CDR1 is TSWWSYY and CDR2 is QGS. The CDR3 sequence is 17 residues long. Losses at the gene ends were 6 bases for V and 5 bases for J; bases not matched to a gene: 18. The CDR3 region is CALGVGRRGYGGDKLIF. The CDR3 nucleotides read TGTGCTCTTGGAGTAGGGCGTCGGGGATATGGGGGAGATAAACTCATCTTT.

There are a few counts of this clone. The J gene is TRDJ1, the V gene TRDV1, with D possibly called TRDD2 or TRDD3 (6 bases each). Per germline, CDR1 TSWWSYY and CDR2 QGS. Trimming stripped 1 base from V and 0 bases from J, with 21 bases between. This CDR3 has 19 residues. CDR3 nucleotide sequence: TGTGCTCTTGGGGAACCCTTCCCACGCTGGGGATCCTACACCGATAAACTCATCTTT. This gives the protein CALGEPFPRWGSYTDKLIF.

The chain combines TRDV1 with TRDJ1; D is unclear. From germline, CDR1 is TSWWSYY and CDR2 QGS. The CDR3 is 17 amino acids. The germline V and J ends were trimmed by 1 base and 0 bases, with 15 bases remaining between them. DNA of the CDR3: TGTGCTCTTGGGGAACATACCACCGGGTCGTACACCGATAAACTCATCTTT. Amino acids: CALGEHTTGSYTDKLIF.

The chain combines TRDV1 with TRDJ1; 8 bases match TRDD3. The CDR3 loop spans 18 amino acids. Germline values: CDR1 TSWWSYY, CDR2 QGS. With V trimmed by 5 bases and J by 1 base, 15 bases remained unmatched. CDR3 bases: TGTGCTCTTGGGTACCACAGCCCCTCTGGGGGACTCACCGATAAACTCATCTTT. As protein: CALGYHSPSGGLTDKLIF.

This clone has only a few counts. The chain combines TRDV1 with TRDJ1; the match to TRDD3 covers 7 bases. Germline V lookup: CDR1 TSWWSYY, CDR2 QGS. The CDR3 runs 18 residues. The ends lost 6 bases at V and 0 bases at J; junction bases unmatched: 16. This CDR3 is CALGYGCGDNWNTDKLIF. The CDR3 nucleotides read TGTGCTCTTGGATACGGGTGTGGGGATAACTGGAACACCGATAAACTCATCTTT.

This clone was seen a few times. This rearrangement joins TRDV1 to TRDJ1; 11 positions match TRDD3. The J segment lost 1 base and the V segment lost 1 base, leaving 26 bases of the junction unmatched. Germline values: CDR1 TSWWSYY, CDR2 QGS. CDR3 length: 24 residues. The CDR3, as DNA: TGTGCTCTTGGGGAACGGGACTACTCCTTCGTACTGGGGGATATATCCCAGGGCACCGATAAACTCATCTTT. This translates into CALGERDYSFVLGDISQGTDKLIF.

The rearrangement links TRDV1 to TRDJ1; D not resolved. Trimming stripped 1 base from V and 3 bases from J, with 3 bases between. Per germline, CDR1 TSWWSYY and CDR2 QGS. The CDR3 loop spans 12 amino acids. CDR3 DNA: TGTGCTCTTGGGGAACCCTCCGATAAACTCATCTTT. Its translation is CALGEPSDKLIF.

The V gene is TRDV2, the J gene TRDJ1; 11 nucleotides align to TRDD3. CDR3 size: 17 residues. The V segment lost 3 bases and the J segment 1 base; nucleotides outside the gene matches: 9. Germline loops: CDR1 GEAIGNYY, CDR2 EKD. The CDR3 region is CACDVLGDKVVTDKLIF. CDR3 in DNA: TGTGCCTGTGACGTACTGGGGGATAAAGTCGTCACCGATAAACTCATCTTT.

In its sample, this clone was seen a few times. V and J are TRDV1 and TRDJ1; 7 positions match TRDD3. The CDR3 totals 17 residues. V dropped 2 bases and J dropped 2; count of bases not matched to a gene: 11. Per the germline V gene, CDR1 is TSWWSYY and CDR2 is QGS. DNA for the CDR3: TGTGCTCTTGGGGAAGGTACTGGGGTTCAGGGAACCGATAAACTCATCTTT. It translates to CALGEGTGVQGTDKLIF.

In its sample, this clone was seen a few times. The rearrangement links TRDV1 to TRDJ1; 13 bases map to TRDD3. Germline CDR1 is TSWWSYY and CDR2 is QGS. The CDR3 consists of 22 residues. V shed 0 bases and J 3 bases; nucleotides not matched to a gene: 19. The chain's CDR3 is CALGELRRPFTGGYARSDKLIF. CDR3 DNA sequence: TGTGCTCTTGGGGAACTACGTCGTCCCTTTACTGGGGGATACGCCAGATCCGATAAACTCATCTTT.

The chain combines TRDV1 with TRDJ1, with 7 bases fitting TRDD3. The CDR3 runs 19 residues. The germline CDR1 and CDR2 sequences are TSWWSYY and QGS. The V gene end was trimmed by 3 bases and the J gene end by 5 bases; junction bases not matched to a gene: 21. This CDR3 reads CALGDRHLHQTLLGDKLIF. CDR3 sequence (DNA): TGTGCTCTTGGGGACCGACACCTACACCAAACCCTACTGGGGGATAAACTCATCTTT.

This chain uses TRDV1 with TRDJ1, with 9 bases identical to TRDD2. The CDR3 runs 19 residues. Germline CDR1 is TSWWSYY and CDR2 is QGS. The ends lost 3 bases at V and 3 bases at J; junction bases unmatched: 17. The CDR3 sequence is CALGENHAFLQRYADKLIF. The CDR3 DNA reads TGTGCTCTTGGGGAGAACCACGCCTTCCTACAGAGATACGCCGATAAACTCATCTTT.

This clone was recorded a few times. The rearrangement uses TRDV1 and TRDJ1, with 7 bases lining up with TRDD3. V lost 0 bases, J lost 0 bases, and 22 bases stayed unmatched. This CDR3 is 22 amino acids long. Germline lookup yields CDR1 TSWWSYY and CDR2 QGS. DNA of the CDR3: TGTGCTCTTGGGGAACTAGCTGCCCTACTGGGGACCACTCTAGAGTACACCGATAAACTCATCTTT. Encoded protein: CALGELAALLGTTLEYTDKLIF.

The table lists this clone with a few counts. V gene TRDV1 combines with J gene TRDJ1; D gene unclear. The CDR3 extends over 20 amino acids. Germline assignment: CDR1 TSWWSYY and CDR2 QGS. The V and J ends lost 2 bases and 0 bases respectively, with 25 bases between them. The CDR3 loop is CALGETPGSVPLRYTDKLIF. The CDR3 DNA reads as TGTGCTCTTGGGGAAACCCCCGGATCCGTCCCCCTAAGGTACACCGATAAACTCATCTTT.

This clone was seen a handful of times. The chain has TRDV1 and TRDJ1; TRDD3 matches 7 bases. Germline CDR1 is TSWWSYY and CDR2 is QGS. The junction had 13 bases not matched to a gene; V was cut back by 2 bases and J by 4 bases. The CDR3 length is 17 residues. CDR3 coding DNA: TGTGCTCTTGGGGAATTGAAAGGTGGGGGACCGGGCGATAAACTCATCTTT. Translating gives CALGELKGGGPGDKLIF.

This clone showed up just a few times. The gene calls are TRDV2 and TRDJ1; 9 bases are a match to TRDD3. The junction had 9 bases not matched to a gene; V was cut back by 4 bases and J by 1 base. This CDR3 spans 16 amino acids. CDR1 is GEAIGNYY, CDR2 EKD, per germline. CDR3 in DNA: TGTGCCTGTGATAGCGGTGCTGGGGGATTCACCGATAAACTCATCTTT. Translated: CACDSGAGGFTDKLIF.

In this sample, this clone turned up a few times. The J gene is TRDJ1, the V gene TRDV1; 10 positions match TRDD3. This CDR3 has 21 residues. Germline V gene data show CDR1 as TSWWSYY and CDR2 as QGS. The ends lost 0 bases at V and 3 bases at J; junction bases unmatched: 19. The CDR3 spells CALGELRDLRRLGDWPDKLIF. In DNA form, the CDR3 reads TGTGCTCTTGGGGAACTACGCGACCTACGTAGACTGGGGGATTGGCCCGATAAACTCATCTTT.

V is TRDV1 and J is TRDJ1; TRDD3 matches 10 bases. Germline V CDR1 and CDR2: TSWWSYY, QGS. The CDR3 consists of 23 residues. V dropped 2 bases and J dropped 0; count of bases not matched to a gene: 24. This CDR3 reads CALGESTGPGGYAQDKYTDKLIF. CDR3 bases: TGTGCTCTTGGGGAATCCACCGGACCCGGGGGATACGCCCAAGACAAGTACACCGATAAACTCATCTTT.

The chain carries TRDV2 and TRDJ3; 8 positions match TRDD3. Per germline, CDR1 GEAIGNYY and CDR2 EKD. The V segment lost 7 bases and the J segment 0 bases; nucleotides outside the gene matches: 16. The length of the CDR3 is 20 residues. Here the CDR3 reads CACFVLGAQGSSWDTRQMFF. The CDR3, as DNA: TGTGCCTGCTTCGTACTGGGGGCCCAAGGGAGCTCCTGGGACACCCGACAGATGTTTTTC.

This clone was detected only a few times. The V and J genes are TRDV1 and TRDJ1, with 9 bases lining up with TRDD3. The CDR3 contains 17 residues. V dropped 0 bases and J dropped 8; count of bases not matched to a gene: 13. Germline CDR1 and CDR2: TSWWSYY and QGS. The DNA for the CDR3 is TGTGCTCTTGGGGAACTAAAAGGGCACTGGGGGAGGATGAAACTCATCTTT. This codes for CALGELKGHWGRMKLIF.

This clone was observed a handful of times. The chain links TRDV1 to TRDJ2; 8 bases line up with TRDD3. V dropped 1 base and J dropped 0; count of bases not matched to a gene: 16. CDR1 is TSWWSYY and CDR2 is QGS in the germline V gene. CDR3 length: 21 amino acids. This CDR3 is CALGERKSWGRIPTLTAQLFF. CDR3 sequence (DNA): TGTGCTCTTGGGGAACGAAAGAGCTGGGGGAGAATTCCGACTTTGACAGCACAACTCTTCTTT.